This T cell receptor (beta chain) was profiled in a study of cytomegalovirus exposure and HLA in healthy donors (dated by TCRdb to about 2017). With respect to the entire study: An earlier analysis of some 550 of the donors reported approximately 290 Gb of sequence data and some 120 million unique TCR beta sequences from 150 million to 200 million T cells. The genetic ancestry cluster associated with self-reported Caucasian donors included around four fifths of the roughly 400 genotyped donors. A later analysis re-examined previously published TCR beta repertoires from hundreds of donors and added high-resolution HLA genotyping to investigate patterns of TCR occurrence. A later genetic analysis took genome-wide SNP genotypes for about 55% of the roughly 670 donors and used that subset as a discovery cohort. In addition to the first cohort of about 650 subjects, a separate validation cohort of about 120 different subjects was used. Using immunosequencing, the study profiled T cell repertoires from some 670 subjects and related those repertoires to cytomegalovirus serostatus. Rather than using new phenotypic data, the later analysis identified candidate immune exposures from TCR beta sequences and from how often those sequences occurred across donors. An earlier analysis of 587 of the donors used high-throughput TCR beta sequencing to judge whether each TCR beta V gene segment behaved as functional or pseudogenic. Roughly 5 DR-DQ haplotypes were handled as single units for association and clustering, since linkage in the cohort was strong. Across roughly 420 genotyped donors of the cohort, an average of approximately 200,000 unique TCR beta nucleotide sequences per donor were sequenced, and roughly 20% of those sequences were non-productive. Every discovery cohort repertoire had been produced on one sequencing platform. The number of typed donors differed by locus: about 629-630 for A, B, C, DRB1 and DQB1; approximately 520 for DQA1; about 600 for DPA1; and some 470 for DPB1. Roughly 300 gigabases of sequencing data and around 87 million unique TCR sequences were included in an early release covering under 650 HLA-typed donors. Donor age, sex, ethnicity and CMV serostatus were compiled alongside the repertoire data. Both class I and class II loci were covered by HLA typing, at four-digit resolution. The study aimed to test whether signatures of past pathogen exposure could be identified by cataloging public T cell receptors. High-throughput TCR immunosequencing, statistical association of individual TCRs with disease status, and machine learning were combined to predict cytomegalovirus infection status.

In the case of this clone: What antigen it recognizes has not been identified.

The cohort consisted of more than 650 healthy bone marrow donors. All cohort members were sampled while nominally healthy, although unrecorded immune exposures were likely present. The donor was CMV seronegative and belonged to the group of over 300 seronegative cohort members. A peripheral blood sample was provided by each donor, and peripheral blood mononuclear cells were used for TCR beta sequencing. The Qiagen DNeasy Blood Extraction Kit was used to extract genomic DNA from the blood cell samples. Receptors were amplified or captured by the immunoSEQ multiplex PCR assay. A mixture of 60 forward primers for TCR Vbeta segments and 13 reverse primers for TCR Jbeta segments was used in the multiplex PCR. The CDR3 region of rearranged TCR beta genes was amplified from genomic DNA by a multiplex PCR assay. The amplified TCR beta libraries were sequenced on the Illumina HiSeq System as 87-base-pair reads. The authors processed their data as follows. In a later analysis, tens of millions of unique TCR beta chains were counted across the 500 to 700 repertoires, and approximately 9.9 million of these chains were shared by at least two donors. To remove PCR and sequencing errors, raw reads were error-corrected and collapsed into unique sequences using a nearest-neighbor algorithm that merged closely related sequences. To assign V, D and J gene segments, CDR3 sequences were aligned to IMGT reference sequences. For a sequence to be retained, a match of at least six nucleotides to both a V gene segment and a J gene segment was required. Rearrangements were classified as productive when the CDR3 lacked stop codons and remained in frame with V and J, and all other rearrangements were classified as non-productive. CDR3 was defined by IMGT convention, running from the second conserved V-encoded cysteine to the conserved J-encoded phenylalanine. The earlier analysis of about 590 of the donors excluded sequences that lacked an unambiguous match to a single V gene segment. An earlier analysis of a few hundred of the donors called V segments functional above 56.7% productive rearrangements and segregating when the between-donor standard deviation exceeded 5%. A statistical classification framework was built to diagnose cytomegalovirus status from the catalog of TCR beta chain sequences. V and J gene assignment, in a later analysis, came from comparing TCR nucleotide sequences with IMGT/GENE-DB human TR gene sequences. In a later analysis, CDR3 sequences and most-parsimonious VDJ recombination scenarios were assigned using the TCRdist pipeline. In a later analysis, every TCR beta chain was defined by the combination of its CDR3 amino acid sequence and its V-gene family, and reads without a unique V-gene family were dropped. In a later analysis, 450 to 600 highly shared, low-generation-probability nucleotide sequences were removed to address suspected cross-contamination and a sequencing artifact. In a later analysis, a clonal expansion index for each public chain was calculated from normalized within-repertoire ranks of inferred template counts. In a later analysis, generation probabilities were computed with a VDJ recombination model fitted to out-of-frame rearrangements, and the resulting probabilities were checked against IGoR. In a later analysis, TCR-TCR, TCR-HLA and TCR-CMV co-occurrence was scored with hypergeometric tests, and a repertoire-size bias correction was applied to TCR pairs. A later analysis estimated false discovery rates by permuting HLA or CMV assignments 20 times. In a later analysis, co-occurring TCRs were grouped using DBSCAN, and TCRdist sequence similarity was added for clustering within HLA-allele-positive subsets. Repertoires with fewer than 30,000 or more than 120,000 public chains, plus five repertoires with anomalous nucleotide sharing, were excluded from co-occurrence clustering. Held by TCRdb, this immuneACCESS table contains in-frame sequences only and omits some clones. Under half of the omission traces to an unresolved V gene where checked; the cause of the rest is unknown. The D gene and trimming were derived from the DNA, and the V and J assignments and clone size from that table. The sample's table lists a count of about 91,000 clones. 3% to 4% of the sample goes to the ten largest clones.

CDR1 SGHTA and CDR2 FQGNSA were looked up in the germline V gene. Deletion took 4 bases off V and 4 bases off J, with a span of 19 bases between the germline ends. From the cysteine up to the phenylalanine, the CDR3 has a length of 16 residues. Only the CDR3 portion is preserved as DNA: 48 bases, with reading frame beginning at the first base. What the research found in general, with its limitations: A later analysis found that HLA-associated TCR beta chains were more clonally expanded and had lower generation probabilities than equally common non-associated chains. Several of the top co-occurrence clusters appeared to be linked to parvovirus B19, influenza, CMV and Epstein-Barr virus, according to a later analysis. In an earlier analysis of some 500 of the donors, most TCR beta V segments were observed in productive rearrangements about 87% or about 30% of the time, broadly matching IMGT annotations. When HLA alleles, especially DR and DQ, strongly co-occurred, TCR associations were difficult to assign to individual alleles. In a later genetic analysis, a missense DCLRE1C variant was associated with V-gene and J-gene trimming of TCR beta chains, and the association was replicated in an independent cohort. Presence/absence analyses assumed roughly uniform sequencing depth across donors, an assumption that may not hold. A later analysis found that TCR association rates varied across HLA loci, with DRB1 alleles showing the most associated TCRs and HLA-C alleles the fewest. A cluster of highly shared sequence variants was judged likely to represent a technical artifact of the sequencing pipeline. Only TCR beta chains were sequenced in this cohort, and the absence of alpha or paired-chain data limited detectable features. Because some donors lacked HLA typing at each locus, the association tests relied only on the typed subset. Most TCR sequences were seen in very few donors, while some public TCRs were found in many individuals. Most CMV-associated TCR beta chains appeared to be HLA-restricted in a later analysis, and the HLA associations seemed to be driven largely by CMV exposure. According to a later genetic analysis, donors in an Asian-associated ancestry cluster had fewer N-insertions in productive TCRs than the roughly 670-donor mean. The 87-base-pair reads could not distinguish some IMGT-functional V segments, including TRBV6-2 and TRBV6-3, so those segments were excluded. In a later analysis, around 17,000 TCR beta sequences were associated with specific HLA alleles at a false discovery rate of 0.05. Because counts were too low, roughly 16 rarely observed V segments, including chromosome 9 orphons, were excluded from the earlier analysis of around 590 of the donors. In vitro tests confirmed that a few of the cytomegalovirus-associated TCR beta chains recognize cytomegalovirus antigens. The study gave a list of 150 to 200 TCR beta chains associated with cytomegalovirus. CMV serostatus was the only immune exposure information available for the cohort. Cytomegalovirus status was reported to be diagnosed by the classifier with high specificity and sensitivity in both the original and validation cohorts. The authors suggested that the approach could potentially be extended to other disease states and immunological phenotypes. A further reported finding was that TCR beta sequences accurately predicted the HLA-A and HLA-B alleles for most subjects in the first cohort. Correlated functional status among segregating V segments might be attributable to linkage disequilibrium, but an unknown experimental factor could not be ruled out.

Here the chain combines TRBV7-2 and TRBJ1-1; the D segment could be TRBD1, given 6 matching bases. Input material: PBMCs. The clonotype was recovered from a woman aged 25 to 39 in good health and CMV-seronegative. The bases read TGTGCCAGCAGCTCTTTGCGGGGGCGCCGGAGCACTGAAGCTTTCTTT. It specifies CASSSLRGRRSTEAFF.